This TCR beta chain was found in a study of shared clonotypes between healthy human individuals. Splitting of each subset's genomic DNA was done evenly across several immunoSEQ plates. Unsorted PBMC replicate PCRs drew on 300 ng DNA, representing tens of thousands of T cell genomes. Spread over ten immunoSEQ deep assay plates, unsorted PBMC DNA underwent sequencing. The protocol was immunoSEQ multiplex PCR, while the TCRdb copy is restricted to in-frame clones and leaves out a portion. The table has 530,000 or so clones, about 75% seen once. Unsorted samples drew genomic DNA from tens of millions of PBMCs. This clone was seen only a few times. Germline values: CDR1 MNHEY, CDR2 SMNVEV (reference sequence). This CDR3 comprises 13 residues. Trimming cost V 2 bases and J 3 bases, with 7 bases left between them.

The sample comprised PBMCs. The receptor was derived from a middle-aged woman in good health. Some clones in this sample may be carry-over from other donors' samples. The V call is TRBV27, the J call TRBJ1-1; no clear D gene. The CDR3 spells CASSLVKDTEAFF. The CDR3 DNA follows: TGTGCCAGCAGTTTAGTGAAGGACACTGAAGCTTTCTTT.